The clone carrying this TCR beta chain showed up many times. The antigen remains undetermined. This sample was taken from a study of T-cell reconstitution after alpha-beta-depleted transplantation in children. General observations from the study: Several hundred expanded graft clones reportedly were the source of alpha-beta T cells about two months after transplant.

Researchers prepared the TCRbeta library using unique molecular identifiers, the study reports. TCRdb fed the PCR reads into MiXCR, producing one record per CDR3 protein. This table has 210,000 or so distinct CDR3 sequences, 11% appearing once. The ends lost 5 bases at V and 4 bases at J; junction bases unmatched: 12. The CDR3 extends over 16 amino acids. Germline CDR1 reads SGHRS; CDR2 reads YFSETQ. This clonotype was sampled from a child less than two years old with acute myeloid leukemia, due to receive a stem cell transplant. The V call is TRBV5-1, the J call TRBJ2-5, with TRBD1 identical over 9 bases. Sample: PBMCs, taken before TCRalphabeta/CD19-depleted stem cell transplant. Here the CDR3 reads CASRRWGQGSPETQYF. The CDR3, as DNA: TGCGCCAGCAGACGGTGGGGACAGGGAAGTCCAGAGACCCAGTACTTC. Based on the CDR3 plus reference TRBV5-1 and TRBJ2-5, the full variable domain is KAGVTQTPRYLIKTRGQQVTLSCSPISGHRSVSWYQQTPGQGLQFLFEYFSETQRNKGNFPGRFSGRQFSNSRSEMNVSTLELGDSALYLCASRRWGQGSPETQYFGPGTRLLVL.